Below, 3 T cell receptor beta chains from the same sample are listed, as sequenced in a study of T cell responses to AZD1222 COVID-19 vaccine. Method: immunoSEQ multiplex PCR; TCRdb's copy keeps in-frame clones and lacks some. The sample records around 140,000 clones, 90% being singletons. Material: peripheral blood, obtained on day 0 of AZD1222 vaccination. These receptor sequences come from an adult in good health.

V usage is TRBV30 and J usage is TRBJ1-2, with D unclear. Trimming cost V 2 bases and J 8 bases, with 12 bases left between them. Germline CDR1 and CDR2: GTSNPN and SVGIG (reference sequence). CDR3 length: 12 residues. The CDR3 DNA sequence: TGTGCCTGGAGTAACGGGTCGCCGGGCTACACCTTC. It encodes CAWSNGSPGYTF.

This sequence joins TRBV19 and TRBJ1-5; D uncertain. The CDR3 extends over 14 amino acids. The germline gives CDR1 LNHDA, CDR2 SQIVND (reference sequence). The V end was cut by 5 bases, the J end by 3 bases, with 11 bases between. In DNA, the CDR3 is TGTGCCAGTAGTTCGGGGTACGACAATCAGCCCCAGCATTTT. This gives the protein CASSSGYDNQPQHF. Looking up the rest from reference TRBV19 and TRBJ1-5 gives the full variable domain: DGGITQSPKYLFRKEGQNVTLSCEQNLNHDAMYWYRQDPGQGLRLIYYSQIVNDFQKGDIAEGYSVSREKKESFPLTVTSAQKNPTAFYLCASSSGYDNQPQHFGDGTRLSIL.

The gene calls are TRBV6-1 and TRBJ1-6; TRBD1 matches at 8 bases. This CDR3 has 15 residues. CDR1 is MNHNS and CDR2 is SASEGT in the germline V gene. With 0 bases clipped from V and 13 bases from J, the junction kept 8 bases outside the gene matches. CDR3 region: CASSEADRALSPLHF. For the CDR3, the DNA is TGTGCCAGCAGTGAAGCGGACAGGGCGCTCTCGCCCCTCCACTTT.